Listed below are T cell receptor beta chains from one sample, sequenced in a study of blood T cell repertoires in COVID-19. Here immunoSEQ multiplex PCR was the method, and the copy in TCRdb shows in-frame clones only, minus some. The table lists 290,000 or so clones, about four fifths of them singletons. Sequenced material: PBMCs or T cells enriched from blood (not recorded which). All receptors derive from a man aged 40-50 years who had been exposed to COVID-19. The CDR3 runs from the conserved cysteine through the conserved F or W. A clone size is listed for some rows: how often the clone was seen (once, few, many), or a class if it is expanded.

V gene	clone size	J gene	CDR3 protein
TRBV27	NA	TRBJ1-2	CASTAIDRVPNYGYTF
TRBV7-3	NA	TRBJ2-3	CASSWTSERTDTQYF
TRBV5-1	NA	TRBJ2-3	CASVYLASGIGDTQYF
TRBV24-1	once	TRBJ2-3	CATSEEAGGITDTQYF
TRBV10-1	NA	TRBJ1-1	CASSVNKDSFSRTEAFF
TRBV30	NA	TRBJ2-1	CAWWVPGLPYNEQFF
TRBV25-1	NA	TRBJ1-4	CASSASGGISLFF
TRBV5-5	few	TRBJ2-5	CASKLLITGSFQETQYF
TRBV9	NA	TRBJ2-7	CASSTSGGYEQYF
TRBV5-8	NA	TRBJ2-2	CASSLDATGLGGELFF
TRBV9	NA	TRBJ2-1	CASSVGTSGRGGEQFF
TRBV28	NA	TRBJ1-2	CASSSSGGVDYGYTF